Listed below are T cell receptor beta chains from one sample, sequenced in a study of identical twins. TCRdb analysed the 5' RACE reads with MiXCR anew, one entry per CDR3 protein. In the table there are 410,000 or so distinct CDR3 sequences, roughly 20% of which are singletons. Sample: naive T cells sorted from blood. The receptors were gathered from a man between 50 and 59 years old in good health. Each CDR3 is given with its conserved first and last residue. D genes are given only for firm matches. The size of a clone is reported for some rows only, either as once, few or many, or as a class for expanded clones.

CDR3aa: CASSLYRDRGNEQFF
CDR3nt: TGTGCCAGCAGCTTATATCGGGACAGGGGCAATGAGCAGTTCTTC
d_gene: TRBD1
j_gene: TRBJ2-1
v_gene: TRBV7-9
abundance: -

CDR3aa: CASSHLGQEGGETQYF
CDR3nt: TGTGCCAGCTCGCACCTTGGACAGGAAGGCGGTGAGACCCAGTACTTC
d_gene: TRBD1
j_gene: TRBJ2-5
v_gene: TRBV18
abundance: -

CDR3aa: CASSFGGGQPQHF
CDR3nt: TGCGCCAGCAGCTTCGGGGGTGGTCAGCCCCAGCATTTT
d_gene: -
j_gene: TRBJ1-5
v_gene: TRBV5-1
abundance: many

CDR3aa: CASSRAGTAYNEQFF
CDR3nt: TGTGCCAGCAGCCGCGCCGGGACAGCCTACAATGAGCAGTTCTTC
d_gene: TRBD1
j_gene: TRBJ2-1
v_gene: TRBV7-2
abundance: many

CDR3aa: CAIPPRGGPGDTQYF
CDR3nt: TGTGCCATCCCTCCCAGAGGGGGGCCCGGAGATACGCAGTATTTT
d_gene: -
j_gene: TRBJ2-3
v_gene: TRBV7-9
abundance: -

CDR3aa: CASRAGLNQPQHF
CDR3nt: TGTGCCAGCAGGGCAGGACTCAATCAGCCCCAGCATTTT
d_gene: -
j_gene: TRBJ1-5
v_gene: TRBV6-1
abundance: -

CDR3aa: CASSLSGRSTGELFF
CDR3nt: TGTGCCAGCAGCCTGAGCGGGAGGTCCACCGGGGAGCTGTTTTTT
d_gene: TRBD2
j_gene: TRBJ2-2
v_gene: TRBV4-2
abundance: many

CDR3aa: CASNVGQGEETQYF
CDR3nt: TGTGCCAGCAACGTGGGACAGGGGGAAGAGACCCAGTACTTC
d_gene: TRBD1
j_gene: TRBJ2-5
v_gene: TRBV6-1
abundance: many

CDR3aa: CATSDSSESGYEQYF
CDR3nt: TGTGCCACCAGTGATAGCTCCGAGTCTGGTTACGAGCAGTACTTC
d_gene: -
j_gene: TRBJ2-7
v_gene: TRBV24-1
abundance: many

CDR3aa: CASSVGGTDPTNYGYTF
CDR3nt: TGTGCCAGCAGTGTGGGCGGGACAGACCCAACTAACTATGGCTACACCTTC
d_gene: TRBD1
j_gene: TRBJ1-2
v_gene: TRBV28
abundance: -

CDR3aa: CASKGLAGSRYGYTF
CDR3nt: TGTGCCAGCAAAGGACTCGCCGGGTCACGCTATGGCTACACCTTC
d_gene: -
j_gene: TRBJ1-2
v_gene: TRBV27
abundance: few

CDR3aa: CSARDPGFENTEAFF
CDR3nt: TGCAGTGCTAGAGACCCAGGATTTGAGAACACTGAAGCTTTCTTT
d_gene: -
j_gene: TRBJ1-1
v_gene: TRBV20-1
abundance: -

CDR3aa: CSVAHRLAGDNEQFF
CDR3nt: TGCAGCGTGGCACATAGACTAGCGGGGGACAATGAGCAGTTCTTC
d_gene: TRBD2
j_gene: TRBJ2-1
v_gene: TRBV29-1
abundance: -

CDR3aa: CSARTGLASYEQYF
CDR3nt: TGCAGTGCTAGAACGGGACTGGCCTCCTACGAGCAGTACTTC
d_gene: -
j_gene: TRBJ2-7
v_gene: TRBV20-1
abundance: -

CDR3aa: CASSLEGAQPQHF
CDR3nt: TGCGCCAGCAGCCTAGAGGGCGCGCAGCCCCAGCATTTT
d_gene: -
j_gene: TRBJ1-5
v_gene: TRBV5-1
abundance: -

CDR3aa: CSVTWGTEAFF
CDR3nt: TGCAGCGTGACATGGGGAACTGAAGCTTTCTTT
d_gene: -
j_gene: TRBJ1-1
v_gene: TRBV29-1
abundance: many

CDR3aa: CASLHAGAIPYGYTF
CDR3nt: TGTGCCAGCCTTCACGCAGGGGCTATCCCCTATGGCTACACCTTC
d_gene: -
j_gene: TRBJ1-2
v_gene: TRBV18
abundance: -

CDR3aa: CASKRQRLPQETQYF
CDR3nt: TGTGCCAGCAAAAGACAGAGACTGCCCCAAGAGACCCAGTACTTC
d_gene: -
j_gene: TRBJ2-5
v_gene: TRBV6-2/TRBV6-3
abundance: few

CDR3aa: CATSREPRAGGTEAFF
CDR3nt: TGTGCCACCAGCAGAGAGCCCAGGGCGGGGGGCACTGAAGCTTTCTTT
d_gene: -
j_gene: TRBJ1-1
v_gene: TRBV15
abundance: many

CDR3aa: CASSPGRAPGEKLFF
CDR3nt: TGTGCCAGCAGCCCAGGGAGGGCCCCTGGTGAAAAACTGTTTTTT
d_gene: -
j_gene: TRBJ1-4
v_gene: TRBV7-9
abundance: few

CDR3aa: CSARLGLNQPQHF
CDR3nt: TGCAGTGCTAGATTGGGTTTAAATCAGCCCCAGCATTTT
d_gene: -
j_gene: TRBJ1-5
v_gene: TRBV20-1
abundance: -

CDR3aa: CASSLIPSGRNEQFF
CDR3nt: TGTGCCAGCAGCTTAATTCCTAGCGGGAGGAATGAGCAGTTCTTC
d_gene: TRBD2
j_gene: TRBJ2-1
v_gene: TRBV7-3
abundance: -

CDR3aa: CASSLAEPTMQETQYF
CDR3nt: TGCGCCAGCAGCTTGGCCGAGCCAACTATGCAAGAGACCCAGTACTTC
d_gene: -
j_gene: TRBJ2-5
v_gene: TRBV5-1
abundance: many

CDR3aa: CASSGTVSYEQYF
CDR3nt: TGTGCCAGCTCAGGCACAGTTAGCTACGAGCAGTACTTC
d_gene: -
j_gene: TRBJ2-7
v_gene: TRBV18
abundance: -

CDR3aa: CASSLVRWDSSYNEQFF
CDR3nt: TGTGCCAGCAGCTTAGTAAGGTGGGACAGCTCCTACAATGAGCAGTTCTTC
d_gene: TRBD1
j_gene: TRBJ2-1
v_gene: TRBV7-8
abundance: few

CDR3aa: CASSQDLARQETQYF
CDR3nt: TGCGCCAGCAGCCAAGATCTGGCGCGTCAAGAGACCCAGTACTTC
d_gene: -
j_gene: TRBJ2-5
v_gene: TRBV4-3
abundance: many

CDR3aa: CASSSVYGYEQYF
CDR3nt: TGTGCCAGCAGCTCCGTTTATGGCTACGAGCAGTACTTC
d_gene: -
j_gene: TRBJ2-7
v_gene: TRBV7-2
abundance: many

CDR3aa: CASRKLREQYF
CDR3nt: TGTGCCAGCAGAAAACTCCGCGAGCAGTACTTC
d_gene: -
j_gene: TRBJ2-7
v_gene: TRBV6-5
abundance: few

CDR3aa: CASSLDRGNYNEQFF
CDR3nt: TGTGCCAGCAGTTTAGACAGGGGCAACTACAATGAGCAGTTCTTC
d_gene: TRBD1
j_gene: TRBJ2-1
v_gene: TRBV28
abundance: few

CDR3aa: CATSPGQEKNIQYF
CDR3nt: TGTGCCACCAGCCCGGGACAGGAGAAAAACATTCAGTACTTC
d_gene: TRBD1
j_gene: TRBJ2-4
v_gene: TRBV15
abundance: many

CDR3aa: CASSQDALGTQYF
CDR3nt: TGCGCCAGCAGCCAAGACGCCCTCGGGACCCAGTACTTC
d_gene: -
j_gene: TRBJ2-5
v_gene: TRBV4-3
abundance: few

CDR3aa: CASTLDGQGELFF
CDR3nt: TGTGCCAGCACCTTAGACGGTCAGGGGGAGCTGTTTTTT
d_gene: -
j_gene: TRBJ2-2
v_gene: TRBV7-9
abundance: few

CDR3aa: CASSFTSTGYNEQFF
CDR3nt: TGTGCCAGCAGCTTTACTAGCACGGGGTACAATGAGCAGTTCTTC
d_gene: -
j_gene: TRBJ2-1
v_gene: TRBV7-2
abundance: many

CDR3aa: CATSDGTSDEQFF
CDR3nt: TGTGCCACCAGTGATGGGACTAGCGATGAGCAGTTCTTC
d_gene: TRBD2
j_gene: TRBJ2-1
v_gene: TRBV10-3
abundance: -

CDR3aa: CASRREQGETQYF
CDR3nt: TGTGCCAGCAGGCGGGAGCAGGGAGAGACCCAGTACTTC
d_gene: TRBD2
j_gene: TRBJ2-5
v_gene: TRBV2
abundance: many

CDR3aa: CASSGAGSPGNEQFF
CDR3nt: TGCGCCAGCAGCGGAGCCGGGAGCCCGGGGAATGAGCAGTTCTTC
d_gene: -
j_gene: TRBJ2-1
v_gene: TRBV5-1
abundance: many

CDR3aa: CASRKGNEKLFF
CDR3nt: TGTGCCAGCAGGAAAGGGAATGAAAAACTGTTTTTT
d_gene: -
j_gene: TRBJ1-4
v_gene: TRBV6-6
abundance: -

CDR3aa: CSAPRGFKNIQYF
CDR3nt: TGCAGTGCTCCTCGGGGGTTTAAAAACATTCAGTACTTC
d_gene: -
j_gene: TRBJ2-4
v_gene: TRBV20-1
abundance: -

CDR3aa: CASSPSPTVRSPLHF
CDR3nt: TGTGCCAGCAGTCCCTCCCCCACAGTACGATCACCCCTCCACTTT
d_gene: -
j_gene: TRBJ1-6
v_gene: TRBV12-3/TRBV12-4
abundance: few